This is a list of T cell receptor beta chains from one sample in a study of blood T cells in healthy people across ages. TCRdb fed the 5' RACE reads into MiXCR, producing one record per CDR3 protein. The table records roughly 700,000 distinct CDR3 sequences, over 45% of them present only once. What was sequenced was blood. These receptors were taken from a woman in her sixties in good health. Each CDR3 is given with its conserved first and last residue. The D gene is left open where the match is weak. Not every row has a clone size; where given, it reads once, few, many or a size class.

>TRBD2|TRBJ2-5|few|TRBV7-2
CASSLGGRGGNQETQYF
TGTGCCAGCAGCTTAGGCGGGCGGGGGGGAAACCAAGAGACCCAGTACTTC
>TRBD1|TRBJ2-5|few|TRBV30
CAWSPWTGKETQYF
TGTGCCTGGAGTCCCTGGACAGGGAAAGAGACCCAGTACTTC
>TRBD1|TRBJ1-4|NA|TRBV7-2
CASSTRQGRDREKLFF
TGTGCCAGCAGCACCCGACAGGGGAGGGATCGTGAAAAACTGTTTTTT
>NA|TRBJ2-1|few|TRBV25-1
CASTWASFNEQFF
TGTGCCAGCACTTGGGCTAGCTTCAATGAGCAGTTCTTC
>NA|TRBJ2-1|NA|TRBV28
CASSPPRLRYNEQFF
TGTGCCAGCAGTCCACCTCGGTTGAGGTACAATGAGCAGTTCTTC
>NA|TRBJ2-7|NA|TRBV6-5
CASSQIRGWPYEQYF
TGTGCCAGCAGTCAAATCCGGGGATGGCCCTACGAGCAGTACTTC
>NA|TRBJ2-1|NA|TRBV20-1
CSAVYTVGNEQFF
TGCAGTGCTGTGTACACAGTCGGGAATGAGCAGTTCTTC
>NA|TRBJ2-7|NA|TRBV29-1
CSVELSYEQYF
TGCAGCGTTGAGCTCTCCTACGAGCAGTACTTC
>NA|TRBJ1-2|NA|TRBV4-3
CASSQDVLTYGYTF
TGCGCCAGCAGCCAAGATGTATTGACCTATGGCTACACCTTC
>TRBD2|TRBJ2-7|NA|TRBV20-1
CSARDQGGTSGTHEQYF
TGCAGTGCTAGAGACCAGGGGGGGACTAGCGGGACCCACGAGCAGTACTTC
>NA|TRBJ1-1|NA|TRBV13
CASSLFWTESNTEAFF
TGTGCCAGCAGCCTATTTTGGACGGAGTCTAACACTGAAGCTTTCTTT
>NA|TRBJ1-6|NA|TRBV7-3
CASSSGLGPLHF
TGTGCCAGCAGCTCAGGCCTTGGACCCCTCCACTTT
>NA|TRBJ1-1|NA|TRBV6-5
CASSYSGEGTEAFF
TGTGCCAGCAGTTACTCCGGGGAGGGCACTGAAGCTTTCTTT
>NA|TRBJ1-2|NA|TRBV20-1
CSARDGTRDNYGYTF
TGCAGTGCTAGAGATGGGACCCGGGACAACTATGGCTACACCTTC
>TRBD2|TRBJ2-1|NA|TRBV9
CASSAPVYIKTSGIGNEQFF
TGTGCCAGCAGCGCCCCCGTATACATTAAAACTAGCGGGATTGGCAATGAGCAGTTCTTC
>TRBD2|TRBJ2-7|few|TRBV20-1
CSAREGLAVPEQYF
TGCAGTGCTAGAGAGGGACTAGCGGTACCCGAGCAGTACTTC
>TRBD1|TRBJ2-2|NA|TRBV5-1
CASSFPPGQGGDTGELFF
TGCGCCAGCAGCTTCCCTCCCGGACAGGGTGGGGACACCGGGGAGCTGTTTTTT
>NA|TRBJ2-7|NA|TRBV9
CASSATQGTEQYF
TGTGCCAGCAGCGCAACCCAGGGTACCGAGCAGTACTTC
>NA|TRBJ1-2|NA|TRBV20-1
CSAGGGRYGYTF
TGCAGTGCAGGGGGGGGCCGGTATGGCTACACCTTC
>TRBD2|TRBJ2-7|NA|TRBV7-9
CASSPTGGGRGEQYF
TGTGCCAGCAGCCCAACGGGGGGGGGAAGGGGTGAGCAGTACTTC
>NA|TRBJ2-3|few|TRBV7-8
CASSFRRDQTDTQYF
TGTGCCAGCAGCTTTCGCCGGGACCAGACAGATACGCAGTATTTT
>NA|TRBJ2-7|few|TRBV2
CASTRTETYEQYF
TGTGCCAGCACAAGGACAGAAACCTACGAGCAGTACTTC
>NA|TRBJ2-1|once|TRBV20-1
CSARGGGGADNEQFF
TGCAGTGCTAGAGGAGGGGGCGGGGCAGACAATGAGCAGTTCTTC
>NA|TRBJ2-7|NA|TRBV7-2
CASSYGTGSNEQYF
TGTGCCAGCAGCTATGGCACAGGGTCCAACGAGCAGTACTTC
>TRBD2|TRBJ2-1|NA|TRBV29-1
CSATKTTSGSLDEQFF
TGCAGCGCTACGAAAACCACTAGCGGGAGTCTGGATGAGCAGTTCTTC
>NA|TRBJ1-1|NA|TRBV27
CASATRNKAFF
TGTGCCAGCGCTACCCGGAATAAAGCTTTCTTT
>TRBD2|TRBJ2-2|NA|TRBV7-2
CASSLAARGLAGGRTGELFF
TGTGCCAGCAGCTTGGCTGCTCGGGGCCTAGCGGGAGGGAGGACCGGGGAGCTGTTTTTT
>NA|TRBJ2-7|NA|TRBV2
CASSGSNRNEQYF
TGTGCCAGCAGTGGGAGTAACAGGAACGAGCAGTACTTC
>NA|TRBJ2-5|NA|TRBV24-1
CATSDWKETQYF
TGTGCCACCAGTGATTGGAAAGAGACCCAGTACTTC
>TRBD2|TRBJ2-4|NA|TRBV6-4
CASRSTSGSLVQYF
TGTGCCAGCAGATCGACTAGCGGGAGTCTGGTTCAGTACTTC
>TRBD1|TRBJ2-3|few|TRBV3-1
CASRWTGDSDTQYF
TGTGCCAGCAGGTGGACAGGGGATTCAGATACGCAGTATTTT
>TRBD1|TRBJ1-5|few|TRBV2
CASSTDRGNQPQHF
TGTGCCAGCAGCACGGACAGGGGCAATCAGCCCCAGCATTTT
>NA|TRBJ2-4|NA|TRBV2
CASMGFKGEQYF
TGTGCCAGCATGGGGTTTAAGGGGGAGCAGTACTTC
>TRBD2|TRBJ2-1|few|TRBV20-1
CSARGGRVSYNEQFF
TGCAGTGCTAGAGGCGGGAGAGTCTCCTACAATGAGCAGTTCTTC
>NA|TRBJ2-5|once|TRBV27
CASRFPEETQYF
TGTGCCAGCAGGTTCCCCGAAGAGACCCAGTACTTC
>TRBD1|TRBJ1-1|NA|TRBV10-3
CAIRGDRVNTEAFF
TGTGCCATCAGGGGAGACAGGGTCAACACTGAAGCTTTCTTT
>NA|TRBJ1-2|NA|TRBV21-1
CASSNVGRTDYGYTF
TGTGCCAGCAGCAACGTTGGGCGGACGGACTATGGCTACACCTTC
>TRBD2|TRBJ2-3|few|TRBV4-3
CASSQDRAGVGTDTQYF
TGCGCCAGCAGCCAAGATCGAGCGGGAGTGGGCACAGATACGCAGTATTTT
>NA|TRBJ1-1|NA|TRBV6-5
CASKKGLVAEAFF
TGTGCCAGCAAAAAAGGGTTGGTTGCTGAAGCTTTCTTT
>TRBD2|TRBJ2-3|few|TRBV7-9
CASSTSGRAGDTQYF
TGTGCCAGCAGCACGAGCGGGAGGGCCGGAGATACGCAGTATTTT
>NA|TRBJ2-7|few|TRBV7-4
CASSFLSYEQYF
TGTGCCAGCAGCTTTTTGTCCTACGAGCAGTACTTC
>NA|TRBJ2-4|few|TRBV18
CASSPGDKQNIQYF
TGTGCCAGCTCACCGGGCGACAAACAAAACATTCAGTACTTC
>NA|TRBJ2-7|few|TRBV29-1
CSVKGNSYEQYF
TGCAGCGTAAAAGGAAATTCTTACGAGCAGTACTTC
>NA|TRBJ1-4|once|TRBV20-1
CSARPTDRWNEKLFF
TGCAGTGCTAGACCAACAGACAGGTGGAATGAAAAACTGTTTTTT
>TRBD1|TRBJ1-5|NA|TRBV2
CASITDRGNQPQHF
TGTGCCAGCATCACGGACAGGGGCAATCAGCCCCAGCATTTT
>TRBD1|TRBJ2-3|few|TRBV20-1
CSANPSPGQGSTDTQYF
TGCAGTGCAAATCCTTCACCGGGACAGGGTTCGACAGATACGCAGTATTTT
>TRBD2|TRBJ2-4|NA|TRBV6-6
CASGGDGIQYF
TGTGCCAGCGGGGGGGATGGCATTCAGTACTTC
>TRBD1|TRBJ2-7|NA|TRBV27
CASSTDRVSYSYNEQYF
TGTGCCAGCAGCACGGACAGGGTAAGCTACAGCTACAATGAGCAGTACTTC
>TRBD2|TRBJ2-3|NA|TRBV7-2
CASSSAGHTQYF
TGTGCCAGCAGCTCAGCGGGACATACGCAGTATTTT
>NA|TRBJ1-4|few|TRBV29-1
CSVFSGEEKLFF
TGCAGCGTTTTCTCCGGGGAAGAAAAACTGTTTTTT
>NA|TRBJ2-5|NA|TRBV28
CASSFLPGGTSRPQETQYF
TGTGCCAGCAGTTTCTTGCCGGGTGGAACCAGCCGACCTCAAGAGACCCAGTACTTC
>TRBD2|TRBJ2-1|NA|TRBV28
CAAETSGRGHNEQFF
TGTGCCGCGGAGACTAGCGGGAGAGGGCACAATGAGCAGTTCTTC
>NA|TRBJ2-2|NA|TRBV28
CASSFRATGELFF
TGTGCCAGCAGTTTCCGTGCGACCGGGGAGCTGTTTTTT
>NA|TRBJ2-4|few|TRBV30
CAWRGDSGGNIQYF
TGTGCCTGGAGGGGAGACTCCGGAGGAAACATTCAGTACTTC
>NA|TRBJ1-5|NA|TRBV19
CASSTPDGRAGINQPQHF
TGTGCCAGTAGTACCCCGGACGGCAGGGCCGGTATCAATCAGCCCCAGCATTTT
>TRBD2|TRBJ2-5|NA|TRBV5-1
CASSSLAGGIFNEQYF
TGCGCCAGCAGCTCTTTAGCGGGAGGGATTTTCAATGAGCAGTACTTC
>TRBD1|TRBJ1-5|NA|TRBV6-2/TRBV6-3
CASRDRLHGNQPQHF
TGTGCCAGCAGGGACAGGCTACATGGCAATCAGCCCCAGCATTTT